This record concerns one TCR beta chain sequence. The junction shows a germline mismatch at one end, possibly a read error. This entry comes from a study of blood T cell repertoires in COVID-19. TCRdb's copy holds only in-frame clones and misses some; the assay was immunoSEQ multiplex PCR. The sample has 250,000 or so clones, approximately 86% seen once. This CDR3 spans 14 amino acids. Germline CDR1 is LGHDT and CDR2 is YNNKEL (reference sequence). This clonotype was sampled from a man aged 35 to 55 with active or convalescent COVID-19. V is TRBV3-1 (or the pseudogene TRBV3-2) and J is TRBJ1-1; D gene uncertain. Input material: peripheral blood. The CDR3 protein is CASTQRGANTEAFF. As DNA, the CDR3 is TGTGCCAGCACCCAACGAGGAGCGAACACTGAAGCTTTCTTT.